This TCR beta chain was obtained from a study of identical twins (TCRdb year 2016). Regarding the research as a whole: To test whether fetal clonotypes persist, this study deep-sequenced TCR alpha and beta repertoires from monozygotic twins, from unrelated adults of various ages, and from cord blood. To rule out contamination, the twin experiments were replicated at different times with different library preparation protocols. The study at large found these results: Recombination models systematically underestimated out-of-frame TCR alpha sharing in monozygotic twins but agreed with sharing between unrelated individuals. Because the same donors could not be followed over many years, the conclusions relied on cross-sectional statistical analysis. Compared with coincidental sharing between unrelated individuals, out-of-frame TCR alpha sequences shared between twins had an excess of sequences with low generation probability. A weaker excess of twin sharing was found in beta out-of-frame sequences because the signal-to-noise ratio was lowered by fewer shared sequences. Fewer insertions were carried by abundant cord blood beta clonotypes; a weaker similar trend was observed in young adult naive repertoires, while no such trend was observed in memory repertoires. Zero-insertion analyses could be partly confounded by invariant T cells such as MAIT and iNKT, though diverse VJ usage argued against such confounding for most clonotypes.

The germline ends are 10 bases apart after V is trimmed by 3 bases and J by 7 bases. The CDR3 numbers 13 residues from cysteine through phenylalanine. The sequence is cut down to CDR3 DNA, 39 bases in frame from base 1. Taken from the germline V gene (reference sequence), the CDR1 and CDR2 loops are DFQATT and SNEGSKA. This clonotype occurred a few times. No cognate antigen has been identified for it. One base away there is no much larger clone; base qualities are not given. Libraries were prepared through 5' RACE. Sequenced on an Illumina HiSeq 2000. A universal primer binding site was added through template switching, and the final cDNA carried a unique molecular identifier so that TCR cDNA molecules could be counted accurately. Specific primers in the conserved constant-segment region were used to synthesize first-strand cDNA for TCR alpha and beta chains. To control for contamination, every cDNA library carried two barcodes: a SMART-Mk sample barcode plus Illumina barcodes. Two successive PCR steps introduced TruSeq adapter sequences along with Illumina sample barcodes. Sequencing of the TCR alpha and beta cDNA libraries was done on the Illumina HiSeq platform using custom primers. On the study's bioinformatics: MiGEC was used to process raw reads and extract unique molecular identifiers, and MiXCR was used to find CDR3 positions. For each individual, recombination models were inferred using an EM algorithm with the repgenHMM and IGoR tools. The tcR package in R was used for shared clonotype analysis, with sharing normalized by the product of cloneset sizes. To study raw recombination free of thymic and clonal selection effects, out-of-frame nonproductive sequences were analyzed. The public reads were reprocessed in TCRdb via fastp at Q25 and MiXCR, keeping in-frame beta chains. Rows are combined by CDR3 protein, so each entry shows the most common genes and DNA. TCRdb's processing, not the authors' own work, is the source of the V and J calls. The sample yields hundreds of thousands of distinct CDR3 sequences; about 20% were counted once. The ten largest clones represent roughly 13% of the sample.

Every donor was a healthy Caucasian. The twin cohort consisted of three pairs of female monozygotic twins, all aged roughly 18 to 30 years. The RNA used for TCR libraries was isolated from peripheral blood mononuclear cells. These data also formed part of another study, on T cells expressing NK-cell markers. Reported in the second study: Eight or nine donors provided sorted CD3+CD56+NKG2C+, CD3+CD56+NKG2C- and CD3+CD56-NKG2C+ T-cell subsets, whose TCR beta-chain repertoires were profiled. Among the eight sequenced donors, only one was HCMV-seronegative, while the other seven were HCMV-seropositive. To restrict sorting to alphabetaTCR-expressing T cells, an anti-gammadeltaTCR antibody was added in several experiments. In six donors, the dominant CD3+CD56+NKG2C+ clonotypes ranked among the top 10 CD8+ clonotypes, making up about 1.0-7.5% of CD8+ T cells. Those dominant clonotypes were again the most abundant among CD3+CD56-NKG2C+ cells in four donors, at about 28.3-65%. Whether the expanded NKG2C-expressing T cell clones were specific for HCMV antigens remained unclear. The study sequenced eight donors, all healthy volunteers chosen at random: three men and five women. A commercial ELISA kit detecting HCMV-specific IgG in serum was used to determine HCMV serostatus. For roughly 6 donors, bulk peripheral blood T-cell repertoires were also sequenced from unsorted PBMC. MIGEC was used to demultiplex reads and group the reads by UMI, and MiTCR was used to assemble and quantify clonotypes. To exclude erroneous sequences, only TCR cDNA sequences supported by at least two reads were retained. Downstream repertoire analysis used the tcR package, and clonotypes were matched across fractions by CDR3 nucleotide sequence plus V segment. VDJmatch was used to annotate antigen specificity against VDJdb, with one amino acid substitution in CDR3 permitted.

This TCR came from a woman under 30 in good health. This sequence uses TRBV20-1 and TRBJ1-6; too little of a D gene remains to name it. Sample: PBMCs. The base sequence is TGCAGTGCTAGGATCCAGCCCAATTCACCCCTCCACTTT. It codes for CSARIQPNSPLHF.